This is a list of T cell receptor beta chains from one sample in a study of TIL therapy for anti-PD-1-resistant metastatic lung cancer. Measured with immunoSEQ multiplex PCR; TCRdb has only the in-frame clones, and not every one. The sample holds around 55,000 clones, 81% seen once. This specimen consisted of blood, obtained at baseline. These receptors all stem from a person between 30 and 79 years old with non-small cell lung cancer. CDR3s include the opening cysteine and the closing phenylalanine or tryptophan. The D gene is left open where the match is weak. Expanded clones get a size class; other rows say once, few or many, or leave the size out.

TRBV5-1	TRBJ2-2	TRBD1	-	CASSIGQGTGGELFF	TGCGCCAGCAGCATTGGACAGGGGACGGGCGGGGAGCTGTTTTTT
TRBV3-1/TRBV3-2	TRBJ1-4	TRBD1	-	CASSQAGTGNEKLFF	TGTGCCAGCAGCCAAGCCGGGACAGGTAATGAAAAACTGTTTTTT
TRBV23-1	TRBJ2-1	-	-	CASRILAYNEQFF	TGCGCCAGTCGCATTTTGGCATACAATGAGCAGTTCTTC
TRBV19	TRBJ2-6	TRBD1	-	CASTTPGQGAVGANVLTF	TGTGCCAGTACCACTCCGGGACAGGGGGCGGTTGGGGCCAACGTCCTGACTTTC
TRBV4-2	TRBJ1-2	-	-	CASSGRFMTAENYGYTF	TGTGCCAGCAGCGGCCGTTTCATGACAGCCGAGAACTATGGCTACACCTTC
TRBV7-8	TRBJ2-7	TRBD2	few	CASSLEGLAFHEQYF	TGTGCCAGCAGCCTAGAAGGACTAGCGTTCCACGAGCAGTACTTC
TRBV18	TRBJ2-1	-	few	CASSPEVNEQFF	TGTGCCAGCTCACCGGAGGTTAATGAGCAGTTCTTC
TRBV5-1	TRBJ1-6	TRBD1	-	CASSLERGPDPYNSPLHF	TGCGCCAGCAGCTTGGAAAGGGGGCCAGATCCTTATAATTCACCCCTCCACTTT
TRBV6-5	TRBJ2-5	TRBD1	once	CASSWTGWETQYF	TGTGCCAGCAGTTGGACAGGCTGGGAGACCCAGTACTTC
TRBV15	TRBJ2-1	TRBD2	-	CATSREASGNPYNEQFF	TGTGCCACCAGCAGAGAGGCCAGCGGGAACCCCTACAATGAGCAGTTCTTC
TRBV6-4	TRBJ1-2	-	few	CASSTWTVYGYTF	TGTGCCAGCAGTACGTGGACAGTCTATGGCTACACCTTC
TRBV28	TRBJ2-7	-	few	CASSFHRRYEQYF	TGTGCCAGCAGTTTTCACAGGAGATACGAGCAGTACTTC
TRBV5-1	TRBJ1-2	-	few	CASSDTGRANYGYTF	TGCGCCAGCAGCGACACAGGGAGAGCTAACTATGGCTACACCTTC
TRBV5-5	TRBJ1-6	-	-	CASSFRTGNSPLHF	TGTGCCAGCAGCTTCCGCACAGGCAATTCACCCCTCCACTTT
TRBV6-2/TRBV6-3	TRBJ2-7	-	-	CASSYGNLEQYF	TGTGCCAGCAGTTACGGGAACCTCGAGCAGTACTTC
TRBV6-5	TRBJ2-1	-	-	CASSTASYNEQFF	TGTGCCAGCAGTACAGCCTCCTACAATGAGCAGTTCTTC
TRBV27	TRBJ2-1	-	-	CASSLGAGYNEQFF	TGTGCCAGCAGTTTAGGAGCGGGCTACAATGAGCAGTTCTTC
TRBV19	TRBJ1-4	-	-	CASSSTNEKLFF	TGTGCCAGTAGTTCAACTAATGAAAAACTGTTTTTT
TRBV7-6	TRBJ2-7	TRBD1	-	CASSRDRGEQYF	TGTGCCAGCAGCCGGGACAGGGGTGAGCAGTACTTC
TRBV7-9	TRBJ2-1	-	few	CASSFGGQANEQFF	TGTGCCAGCAGCTTTGGTGGGCAGGCGAATGAGCAGTTCTTC
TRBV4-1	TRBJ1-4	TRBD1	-	CASSQGTGFNEKLFF	TGCGCCAGCAGCCAAGGGACAGGGTTTAATGAAAAACTGTTTTTT
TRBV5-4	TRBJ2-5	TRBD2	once	CASSFPTSGGAETQYF	TGTGCCAGCAGCTTCCCGACTAGCGGGGGGGCAGAGACCCAGTACTTC
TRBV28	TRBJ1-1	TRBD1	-	CASSLGPTGGVGTEAFF	TGTGCCAGCAGTTTGGGCCCAACAGGGGGCGTGGGCACTGAAGCTTTCTTT
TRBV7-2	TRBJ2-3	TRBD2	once	CASSSLAGWGTDTQYF	TGTGCCAGCAGCTCCCTAGCGGGGTGGGGCACAGATACGCAGTATTTT